Below, 21 T cell receptor beta chains from the same sample are listed, as sequenced in a study of T cells in Graves' hyperthyroidism and ophthalmopathy (dated by TCRdb to between 2018 and 2021). Libraries were built with multiplex PCR. The sequencer was an Illumina HiSeq 2000. Amplification of TCR beta CDR3 regions was carried out from RNA transcripts. The TCR CDR3 was subjected to a first round of RT-PCR using the HTBI primer set and the Qiagen OneStep RT-PCR kit. TCRdb applied fastp at Q25 and MiXCR to the public reads, then kept only in-frame beta chains. CDR3 protein duplicates are merged, each entry listing the most common genes and DNA. A total of roughly 560,000 distinct CDR3 sequences appear in this sample, under 15% of them only once. The top ten hold 4% to 5.5% of the sample. The source material was blood. Receptors were obtained from a woman between 40 and 50 years old with Graves' ophthalmopathy.

This clonotype was seen many times. The CDR3 DNA sequence: TGCGCCAGCAGCCAAGATTCAAAGACAGCGGATGGCTACACCTTC. Its protein product is CASSQDSKTADGYTF. The genes are TRBV4-1 and TRBJ1-2; the D gene is possibly TRBD1 (5 bases). The V gene lost 0 bases and the J gene lost 6 bases, with 14 bases spanning the gap. Germline CDR1 MGHRA, CDR2 YSYEKL. The CDR3 runs 15 residues.

This clonotype was counted many times. The chain uses TRBV6-1 and TRBJ1-1; D remains ambiguous. From germline, CDR1 is MNHNS and CDR2 SASEGT. This CDR3 has 13 amino acids. V lost 4 bases and J 1 base, leaving 7 bases between the germline ends. DNA of the CDR3: TGTGCCAGCAGTGCACAGACGAACACTGAAGCTTTCTTT. It specifies CASSAQTNTEAFF.

The sample holds a few counts of this clonotype. V is TRBV19 and J is TRBJ2-3, with 10 nucleotides matching TRBD2. The germline V gene encodes CDR1 LNHDA and CDR2 SQIVND (reference sequence). The J segment lost 1 base and the V segment lost 6 bases, leaving 4 bases of the junction unmatched. This CDR3 is 15 amino acids long. The CDR3 DNA sequence: TGTGCCAGTAGGGTAAGCGGGAGGGGCACAGATACGCAGTATTTT. Protein: CASRVSGRGTDTQYF.

V gene TRBV6-2 or TRBV6-3 combines with J gene TRBJ2-7; D may be TRBD1 (5 bases). The CDR3 loop spans 14 amino acids. Germline CDR1 and CDR2: MNHEY and SVGEGT. Trimming took off 2 bases at V and 3 bases at J, with 11 bases between the two ends. The CDR3 coding sequence is TGTGCCAGCAGTTACCCACGACAGAACTACGAGCAGTACTTC. This sequence encodes CASSYPRQNYEQYF.

This clonotype was counted at least ten times. The J gene is TRBJ2-5, the V gene TRBV6-1, with a possible D match to TRBD2 (7 bases). Per the germline V gene, CDR1 is MNHNS and CDR2 is SASEGT. V was cut by 7 bases and J by 5 bases, with 14 bases left in between. The CDR3 has 13 residues. In nucleotides, the CDR3 is TGTGCCAGCAACCCGGGGGGCGAGGAGACCCAGTACTTC. Amino acids: CASNPGGEETQYF.

The chain uses TRBV20-1 and TRBJ2-5; D call uncertain. The CDR3 consists of 12 residues. Germline loops: CDR1 DFQATT, CDR2 SNEGSKA (reference sequence). The V end was cut by 3 bases, the J end by 3 bases, with 8 bases between. The CDR3 nucleotides are TGCAGTGCTAGTCCAGCGAAAGAGACCCAGTACTTC. This encodes CSASPAKETQYF.

There are many counts of this clonotype. This chain links TRBV20-1 with TRBJ1-1; D ambiguous. Per the germline V gene, CDR1 is DFQATT and CDR2 is SNEGSKA (reference sequence). Trimming shortened V by 5 bases and J by 4 bases, and 11 bases separated the two germline ends. This CDR3 has 12 amino acids. The CDR3 DNA follows: TGCAGTGCTTTTGGGGTAGGCACTGAAGCTTTCTTT. Its translation is CSAFGVGTEAFF.

This clonotype has ten or more counts. The chain is built from TRBV7-2 and TRBJ2-7; TRBD2 matches at 12 bases. The CDR3 runs 15 residues. Germline V gene lookup returns CDR1 SGHTA and CDR2 FQGNSA. J was trimmed by 2 bases and V by 5 bases; bases with no gene match: 4. In nucleotides, the CDR3 is TGTGCCAGCAGCGCCGGACTAGCGGGAACCTACGAGCAGTACTTC. Translation: CASSAGLAGTYEQYF.

This clonotype was recorded many times. The V and J genes are TRBV28 and TRBJ2-7; D could derive from TRBD1 or TRBD2 (5 bases each). The germline CDR1 and CDR2 sequences are MDHEN and SYDVKM. Trimming left V 6 bases short and J 2 bases short, with 20 bases between. This CDR3 has 16 residues. The CDR3 nucleotides are TGTGCCAGCAGCGGGACGGACGACACCGGTGCCTACGAGCAGTACTTC. As protein: CASSGTDDTGAYEQYF. The full variable domain, completed using reference TRBV28 and TRBJ2-7, is DVKVTQSSRYLVKRTGEKVFLECVQDMDHENMFWYRQDPGLGLRLIYFSYDVKMKEKGDIPEGYSVSREKKERFSLILESASTNQTSMYLCASSGTDDTGAYEQYFGPGTRLTVT.

This clonotype was observed at least ten times. The genes are TRBV20-1 and TRBJ2-7; no firm D call. The CDR3 is 12 residues long. The V gene lost 6 bases and the J gene lost 1 base, with 10 bases spanning the gap. The germline V gene has CDR1 DFQATT and CDR2 SNEGSKA (reference sequence). CDR3 DNA: TGCAGTGCCGACAAGGAATCCTACGAGCAGTACTTC. Translated, it gives CSADKESYEQYF.

This clonotype was picked up many times. The V and J genes are TRBV12-3 or TRBV12-4 and TRBJ1-1; D is uncertain. Trimming left V 1 base short and J 1 base short, with 10 bases between. There are 15 residues in the CDR3. The CDR3 sequence is CASSLGQAPNTEAFF. CDR3 nucleotides: TGTGCCAGCAGTTTAGGGCAGGCCCCGAACACTGAAGCTTTCTTT.

This clonotype was counted only a few times. CDR3 DNA: TGTGCCAGCAGTTTGGGGGGGCGACAGGACACTGAAGCTTTCTTT. It codes for CASSLGGRQDTEAFF. This chain joins TRBV28 and TRBJ1-1; D might be TRBD1 (6 bases). V was pared by 3 bases and J by 3 bases, with 14 bases between. Germline V lookup: CDR1 MDHEN, CDR2 SYDVKM. The length of the CDR3 is 15 residues.

This clonotype has at least ten counts. V gene TRBV6-2 or TRBV6-3 combines with J gene TRBJ2-7, with D unresolved. This CDR3 has 13 residues. Germline CDR1 is MNHEY and CDR2 is SVGEGT. V shed 8 bases and J shed 2 bases, with 13 bases lying between them. The CDR3 protein is CASAIYHTYEQYF. The CDR3 DNA follows: TGTGCCAGCGCGATATATCACACCTACGAGCAGTACTTC.

This clonotype has a handful of counts. This chain uses TRBV24-1 with TRBJ2-5; the D gene is possibly TRBD1 (6 bases). The V gene's germline CDR1 is KGHDR and CDR2 SFDVKD. Trimming pared 4 bases from V and 10 bases from J, leaving 15 bases between. There are 13 residues in the CDR3. CDR3 amino acids: CATSDALKGVQYF. In nucleotides, the CDR3 is TGTGCCACCAGTGACGCCCTTAAGGGGGTCCAGTACTTC.

This sequence joins TRBV6-1 and TRBJ2-2, with D perhaps matching TRBD2 (6 bases). The CDR3 covers 14 residues. The V gene lost 8 bases and the J gene lost 0 bases, with 10 bases spanning the gap. Looked up from germline, CDR1 is MNHNS and CDR2 is SASEGT. CDR3 region: CASGTLANTGELFF. As DNA, the CDR3 is TGTGCCAGCGGGACTTTGGCGAACACCGGGGAGCTGTTTTTT.

This clonotype has at least ten counts. The rearrangement links TRBV4-1 to TRBJ2-7; D is unresolved. The V gene lost 2 bases and the J gene lost 4 bases, with 9 bases spanning the gap. Germline V lookup: CDR1 MGHRA, CDR2 YSYEKL. CDR3 length equals 13 residues. The CDR3 DNA reads TGCGCCAGCAGCCAATCAGCCTCGTACGAGCAGTACTTC. Encoded protein: CASSQSASYEQYF.

This clonotype has a count of ten or more. V and J are TRBV11-2 and TRBJ2-2, with 8 bases that match TRBD2. Losses at the gene ends were 5 bases for V and 5 bases for J; bases not matched to a gene: 10. The CDR3 loop spans 16 amino acids. Germline loops: CDR1 SGHAT, CDR2 FQNNGV. The CDR3, as DNA: TGTGCCAGCAGCCCCCAAGCGGGAGTGCGAACCGGGGAGCTGTTTTTT. This sequence encodes CASSPQAGVRTGELFF. The whole variable domain, remainder taken from reference TRBV11-2 and TRBJ2-2, is EAGVAQSPRYKIIEKRQSVAFWCNPISGHATLYWYQQILGQGPKLLIQFQNNGVVDDSQLPKDRFSAERLKGVDSTLKIQPAKLEDSAVYLCASSPQAGVRTGELFFGEGSRLTVL.

This chain connects TRBV28 to TRBJ2-5; TRBD2 matches 12 bases. Germline CDR1 MDHEN, CDR2 SYDVKM. With V trimmed by 5 bases and J by 4 bases, 5 bases remained unmatched. CDR3 length: 15 residues. CDR3 residues: CASSVSSGGGETQYF. The CDR3 DNA follows: TGTGCCAGCAGTGTTTCTAGCGGGGGGGGAGAGACCCAGTACTTC.

This clonotype was seen only once. The chain carries TRBV20-1 and TRBJ1-5, with TRBD1 matching 9 bases. Germline assignment: CDR1 DFQATT and CDR2 SNEGSKA (reference sequence). After removal of 4 bases from V and 7 bases from J, the junction contained 11 bases not matched to a gene. The CDR3 length is 15 residues. This CDR3 reads CSANPPGQGYQPQHF. CDR3 in DNA: TGCAGTGCTAACCCCCCGGGACAGGGTTACCAGCCCCAGCATTTT.

This rearrangement joins TRBV19 to TRBJ1-1; 7 bases line up with TRBD1. The germline V gene has CDR1 LNHDA and CDR2 SQIVND (reference sequence). V lost 3 bases, J lost 3 bases, and 13 bases stayed unmatched. This CDR3 is built from 17 residues. The CDR3 region is CASSMRGGGWLDTEAFF. Here the CDR3 DNA reads TGTGCCAGTAGTATGAGAGGGGGCGGGTGGTTGGACACTGAAGCTTTCTTT.

This clonotype has a count of ten or more. The V gene is TRBV5-1, the J gene TRBJ2-7; D ambiguous. The V end lost 0 bases, the J end lost 0 bases, and 7 bases lay between the germline ends. The germline CDR1 and CDR2 sequences are SGHRS and YFSETQ. The CDR3 loop spans 14 amino acids. For the CDR3, the DNA is TGCGCCAGCAGCTTGGCGGCGGACTCCTACGAGCAGTACTTC. Its protein is CASSLAADSYEQYF.